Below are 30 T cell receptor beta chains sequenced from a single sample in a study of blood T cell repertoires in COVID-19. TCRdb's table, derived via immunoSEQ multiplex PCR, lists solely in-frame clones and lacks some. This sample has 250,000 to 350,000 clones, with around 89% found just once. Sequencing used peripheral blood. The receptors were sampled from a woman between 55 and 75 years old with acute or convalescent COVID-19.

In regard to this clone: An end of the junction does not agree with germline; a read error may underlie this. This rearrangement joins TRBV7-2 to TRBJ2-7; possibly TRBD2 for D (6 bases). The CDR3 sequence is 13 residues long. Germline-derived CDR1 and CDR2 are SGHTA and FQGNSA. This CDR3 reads CASSLRGGEDDNF. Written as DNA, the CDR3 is TGTGCCAGCAGCTTAAGGGGTGGGGAGGACGACAACTTC.

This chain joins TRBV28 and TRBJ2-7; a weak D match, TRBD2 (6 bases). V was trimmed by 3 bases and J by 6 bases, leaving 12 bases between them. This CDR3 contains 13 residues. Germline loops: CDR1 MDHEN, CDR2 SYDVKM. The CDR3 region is CASSFGVLAEQYF. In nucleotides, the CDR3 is TGTGCCAGCAGTTTTGGGGTACTAGCCGAGCAGTACTTC. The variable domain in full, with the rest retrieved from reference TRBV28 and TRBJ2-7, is DVKVTQSSRYLVKRTGEKVFLECVQDMDHENMFWYRQDPGLGLRLIYFSYDVKMKEKGDIPEGYSVSREKKERFSLILESASTNQTSMYLCASSFGVLAEQYFGPGTRLTVT.

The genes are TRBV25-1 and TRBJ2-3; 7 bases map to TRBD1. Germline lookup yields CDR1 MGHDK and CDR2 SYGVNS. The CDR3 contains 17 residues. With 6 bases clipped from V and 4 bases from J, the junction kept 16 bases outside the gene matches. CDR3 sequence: CASSPTAQGVGADTQYF. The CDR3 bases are TGTGCCAGCAGCCCAACGGCCCAGGGGGTCGGGGCAGATACGCAGTATTTT.

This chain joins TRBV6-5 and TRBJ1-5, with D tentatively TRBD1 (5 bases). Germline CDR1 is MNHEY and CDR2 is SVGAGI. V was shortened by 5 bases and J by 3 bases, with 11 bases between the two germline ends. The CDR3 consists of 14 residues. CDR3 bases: TGTGCCAGCAGTCGGCCAGGGTTCAATCAGCCCCAGCATTTT. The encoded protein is CASSRPGFNQPQHF.

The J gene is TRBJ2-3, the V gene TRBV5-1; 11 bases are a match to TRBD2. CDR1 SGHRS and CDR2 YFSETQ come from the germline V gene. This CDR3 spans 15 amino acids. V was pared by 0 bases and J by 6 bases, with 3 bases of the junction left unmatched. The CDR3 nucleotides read TGCGCCAGCAGCTTGGGACTAGCGGGATCTGATACGCAGTATTTT. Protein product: CASSLGLAGSDTQYF.

CDR3 loop: CASSLTGVGQPQHF. CDR3 nucleotides: TGTGCCAGCAGCTTAACGGGCGTCGGTCAGCCCCAGCATTTT. The rearrangement uses TRBV7-3 and TRBJ1-5; D not resolved. This CDR3 spans 14 amino acids. Germline V gives CDR1 SGHTA, CDR2 FQGTGA. Trimming shortened V by 0 bases and J by 6 bases, and 9 bases separated the two germline ends.

CDR3 protein: CSVEDRGPGYTF. For the CDR3, the DNA is TGCAGCGTTGAAGATAGAGGCCCCGGCTACACCTTC. V usage is TRBV29-1 and J usage is TRBJ1-2, with D hard to call. Trimming stripped 0 bases from V and 8 bases from J, with 10 bases between. The CDR3 contains 12 residues. Germline-derived CDR1 and CDR2 are SQVTM and ANQGSEA. Full variable domain (remainder filled in from reference TRBV29-1 and TRBJ1-2): SAVISQKPSRDICQRGTSLTIQCQVDSQVTMMFWYRQQPGQSLTLIATANQGSEATYESGFVIDKFPISRPNLTFSTLTVSNMSPEDSSIYLCSVEDRGPGYTFGSGTRLTVV.

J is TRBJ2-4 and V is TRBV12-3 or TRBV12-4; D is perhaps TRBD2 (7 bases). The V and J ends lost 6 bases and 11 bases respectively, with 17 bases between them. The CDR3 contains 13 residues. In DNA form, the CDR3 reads TGTGCCAGCAGGGCGGGGGCCGGGGGATTTCAGTACTTC. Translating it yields CASRAGAGGFQYF.

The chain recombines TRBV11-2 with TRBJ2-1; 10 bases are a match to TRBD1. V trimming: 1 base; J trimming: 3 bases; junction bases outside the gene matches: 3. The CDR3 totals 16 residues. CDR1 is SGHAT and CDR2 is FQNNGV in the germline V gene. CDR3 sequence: CASSLGQGAGYNEQFF. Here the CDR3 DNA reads TGTGCCAGCAGCTTAGGACAGGGGGCAGGCTACAATGAGCAGTTCTTC.

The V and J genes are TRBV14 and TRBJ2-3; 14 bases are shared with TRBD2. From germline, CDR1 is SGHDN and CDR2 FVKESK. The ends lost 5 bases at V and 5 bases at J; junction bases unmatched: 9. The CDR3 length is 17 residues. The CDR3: CASSLRLAGGPGDTQYF. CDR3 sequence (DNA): TGTGCCAGCAGCTTGAGACTAGCGGGAGGGCCAGGAGATACGCAGTATTTT.

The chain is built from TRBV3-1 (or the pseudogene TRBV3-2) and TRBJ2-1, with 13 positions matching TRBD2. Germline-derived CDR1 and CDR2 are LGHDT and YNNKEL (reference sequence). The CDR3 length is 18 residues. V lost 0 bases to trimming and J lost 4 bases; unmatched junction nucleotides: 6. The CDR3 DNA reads TGTGCCAGCAGCCAAGAAGGACTAGCGGGAGATAAGTACAATGAGCAGTTCTTC. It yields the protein CASSQEGLAGDKYNEQFF.

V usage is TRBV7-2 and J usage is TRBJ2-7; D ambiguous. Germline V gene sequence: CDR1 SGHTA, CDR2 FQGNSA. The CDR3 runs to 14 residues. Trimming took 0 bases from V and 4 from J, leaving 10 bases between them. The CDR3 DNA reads TGTGCCAGCAGCTTAGCGGAGAGGATTTACGAGCAGTACTTC. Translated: CASSLAERIYEQYF.

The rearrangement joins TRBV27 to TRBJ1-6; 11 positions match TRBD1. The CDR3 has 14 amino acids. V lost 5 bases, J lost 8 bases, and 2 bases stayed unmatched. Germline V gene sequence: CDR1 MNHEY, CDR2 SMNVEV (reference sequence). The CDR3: CASSPDRGHSPLHF. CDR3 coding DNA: TGTGCCAGCAGTCCGGACAGGGGGCATTCACCCCTCCACTTT.

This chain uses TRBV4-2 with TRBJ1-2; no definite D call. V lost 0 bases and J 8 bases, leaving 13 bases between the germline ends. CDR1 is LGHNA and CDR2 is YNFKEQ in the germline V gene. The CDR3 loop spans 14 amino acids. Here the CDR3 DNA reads TGTGCCAGCAGCCAAGAGGGCAGTCTCAGCGGCTACACCTTC. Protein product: CASSQEGSLSGYTF.

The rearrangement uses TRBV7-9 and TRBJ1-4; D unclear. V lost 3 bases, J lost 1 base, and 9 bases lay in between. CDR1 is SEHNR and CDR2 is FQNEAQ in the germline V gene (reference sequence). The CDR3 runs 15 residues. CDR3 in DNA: TGTGCCAGCAGCTTGTCGGTGGTAACTAATGAAAAACTGTTTTTT. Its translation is CASSLSVVTNEKLFF.

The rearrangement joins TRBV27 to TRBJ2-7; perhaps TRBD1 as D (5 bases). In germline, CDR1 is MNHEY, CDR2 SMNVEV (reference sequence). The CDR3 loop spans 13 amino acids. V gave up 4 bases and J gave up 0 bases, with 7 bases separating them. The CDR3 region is CASSWGRSYEQYF. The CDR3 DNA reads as TGTGCCAGCAGTTGGGGCCGCTCCTACGAGCAGTACTTC.

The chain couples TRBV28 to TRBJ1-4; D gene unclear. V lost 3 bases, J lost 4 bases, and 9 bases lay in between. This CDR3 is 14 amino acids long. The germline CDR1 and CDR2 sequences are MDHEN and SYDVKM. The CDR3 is CASSLFRSNEKLFF. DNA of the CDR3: TGTGCCAGCAGTTTGTTCCGGAGTAATGAAAAACTGTTTTTT.

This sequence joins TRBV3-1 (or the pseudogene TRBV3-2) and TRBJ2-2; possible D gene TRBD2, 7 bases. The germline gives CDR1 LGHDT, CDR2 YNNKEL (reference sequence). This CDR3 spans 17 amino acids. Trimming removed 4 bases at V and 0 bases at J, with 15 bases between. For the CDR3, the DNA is TGTGCCAGCAGCCCGGGGGGCCGAGCGGCGAACACCGGGGAGCTGTTTTTT. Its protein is CASSPGGRAANTGELFF.

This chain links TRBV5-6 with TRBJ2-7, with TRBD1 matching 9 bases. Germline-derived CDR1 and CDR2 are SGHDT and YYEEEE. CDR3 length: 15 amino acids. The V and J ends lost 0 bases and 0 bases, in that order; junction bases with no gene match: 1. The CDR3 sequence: CASSLGQGVSYEQYF. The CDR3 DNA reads TGTGCCAGCAGCTTGGGACAGGGGGTCTCCTACGAGCAGTACTTC.

The CDR3 region has the DNA TGTGCCAGCAGACTCGACAGATCTGGCTACACCTTC. Translating gives CASRLDRSGYTF. This chain connects TRBV5-4 to TRBJ1-2; possibly TRBD1 for D (5 bases). Trimming cost V 5 bases and J 7 bases, with 12 bases left between them. The germline CDR1 and CDR2 sequences are SGHNT and YYREEE (reference sequence). The CDR3 spans 12 residues. Looking up the rest from reference TRBV5-4 and TRBJ1-2 gives the full variable domain: ETGVTQSPTHLIKTRGQQVTLRCSSQSGHNTVSWYQQALGQGPQFIFQYYREEENGRGNFPPRFSGLQFPNYSSELNVNALELDDSALYLCASRLDRSGYTFGSGTRLTVV.

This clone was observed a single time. The CDR3: CASSTRGLAGDYNEQFF. The CDR3 DNA sequence: TGTGCCAGTAGTACAAGGGGACTAGCGGGGGATTACAATGAGCAGTTCTTC. The chain joins TRBV19 to TRBJ2-1; 14 positions match TRBD2. Germline CDR1 reads LNHDA; CDR2 reads SQIVND (reference sequence). The CDR3 consists of 17 residues. Trimming took 4 bases from V and 4 from J; bases not matched to a gene: 6.

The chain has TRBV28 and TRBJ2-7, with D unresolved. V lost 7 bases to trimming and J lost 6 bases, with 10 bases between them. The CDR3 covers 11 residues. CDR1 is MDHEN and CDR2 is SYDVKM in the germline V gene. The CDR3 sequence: CASNTHPEQYF. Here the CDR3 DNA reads TGTGCCAGCAACACCCACCCCGAGCAGTACTTC.

Here the CDR3 DNA reads TGTGCCAGCAGCGTCGGGACAGACAATTCACCCCTCCACTTT. It is translated as CASSVGTDNSPLHF. The V call is TRBV9, the J call TRBJ1-6; TRBD1 matches 7 bases. The CDR3 contains 14 residues. CDR1 and CDR2 from the germline V gene are SGDLS and YYNGEE. The V gene end was trimmed by 2 bases and the J gene end by 7 bases; junction bases not matched to a gene: 3.

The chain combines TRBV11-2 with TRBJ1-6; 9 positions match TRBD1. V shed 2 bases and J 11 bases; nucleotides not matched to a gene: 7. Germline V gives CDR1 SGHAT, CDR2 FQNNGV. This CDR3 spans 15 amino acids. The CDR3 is CASSLSRDRAAPLHF. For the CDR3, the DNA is TGTGCCAGCAGCTTATCGCGGGACAGGGCTGCACCCCTCCACTTT. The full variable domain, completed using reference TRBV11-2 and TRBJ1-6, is EAGVAQSPRYKIIEKRQSVAFWCNPISGHATLYWYQQILGQGPKLLIQFQNNGVVDDSQLPKDRFSAERLKGVDSTLKIQPAKLEDSAVYLCASSLSRDRAAPLHFGNGTRLTVT.

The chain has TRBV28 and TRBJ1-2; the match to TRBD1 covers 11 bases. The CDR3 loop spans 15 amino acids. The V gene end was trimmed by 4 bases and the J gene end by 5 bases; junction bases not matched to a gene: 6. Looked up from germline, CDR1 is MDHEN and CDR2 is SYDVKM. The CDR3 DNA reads TGTGCCAGCAGTTCGGCCGGGACAGGGGGTTATGGCTACACCTTC. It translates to CASSSAGTGGYGYTF.

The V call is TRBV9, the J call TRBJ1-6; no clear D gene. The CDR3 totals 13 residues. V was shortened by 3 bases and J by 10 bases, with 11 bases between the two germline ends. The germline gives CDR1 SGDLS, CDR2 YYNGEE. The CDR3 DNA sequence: TGTGCCAGCAGCGGAGAGTCGGGGTCACCCCTCCACTTT. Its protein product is CASSGESGSPLHF.

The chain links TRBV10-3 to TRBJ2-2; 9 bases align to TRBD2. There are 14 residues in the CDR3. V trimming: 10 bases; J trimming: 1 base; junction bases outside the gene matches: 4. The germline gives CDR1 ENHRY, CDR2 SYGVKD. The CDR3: CATLTSGNTGELFF. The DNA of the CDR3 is TGTGCCACCTTGACTAGCGGGAACACCGGGGAGCTGTTTTTT.

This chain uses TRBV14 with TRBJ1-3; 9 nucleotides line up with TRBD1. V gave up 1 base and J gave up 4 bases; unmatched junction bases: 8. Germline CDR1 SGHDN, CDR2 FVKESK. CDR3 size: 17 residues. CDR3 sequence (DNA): TGTGCCAGCAGCCAAGTCGGACAGGGGTTCAGCGGAAACACCATATATTTT. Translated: CASSQVGQGFSGNTIYF.

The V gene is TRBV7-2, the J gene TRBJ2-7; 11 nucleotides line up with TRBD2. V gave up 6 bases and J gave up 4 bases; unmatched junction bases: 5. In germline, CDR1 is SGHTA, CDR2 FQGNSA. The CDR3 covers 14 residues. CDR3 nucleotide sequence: TGTGCCAGCAGTTATAGCGGGAGGGCGTACGAGCAGTACTTC. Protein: CASSYSGRAYEQYF.

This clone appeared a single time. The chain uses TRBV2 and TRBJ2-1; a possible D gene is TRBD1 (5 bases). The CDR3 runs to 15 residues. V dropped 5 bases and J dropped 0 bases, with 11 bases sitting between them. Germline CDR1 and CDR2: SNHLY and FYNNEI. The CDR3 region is CASSSQESSYNEQFF. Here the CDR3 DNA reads TGTGCCAGCAGTTCACAGGAGAGCTCCTACAATGAGCAGTTCTTC.